This record looks at one TCR beta chain sequence and its context. TCRdb itself ran the 5' RACE reads through MiXCR, one entry per CDR3 protein. This sample yields approximately 300,000 distinct CDR3 sequences, of which roughly 19% are seen a single time; around a fifth belongs to the top ten. The sample comes from a study of T-cell memory formation after mild COVID-19. CDR1 is SEHNR, CDR2 FQNEAQ, per germline (reference sequence). The CDR3 length is 13 residues. Deletions cut 5 bases from V and 5 bases from J, with 11 bases between. This rearrangement joins TRBV7-9 to TRBJ2-3; D uncertain. What was sequenced was PBMCs or a T cell subset sorted from them (not recorded which). The TCR sequence derives from a man aged 18 to 30 who had mild COVID-19 (a few samples of this study predate the infection). Cell type and time point are not known. The chain's CDR3 is CASSPRRQDTQYF. CDR3 bases: TGTGCCAGCAGCCCCAGAAGGCAAGATACGCAGTATTTT.